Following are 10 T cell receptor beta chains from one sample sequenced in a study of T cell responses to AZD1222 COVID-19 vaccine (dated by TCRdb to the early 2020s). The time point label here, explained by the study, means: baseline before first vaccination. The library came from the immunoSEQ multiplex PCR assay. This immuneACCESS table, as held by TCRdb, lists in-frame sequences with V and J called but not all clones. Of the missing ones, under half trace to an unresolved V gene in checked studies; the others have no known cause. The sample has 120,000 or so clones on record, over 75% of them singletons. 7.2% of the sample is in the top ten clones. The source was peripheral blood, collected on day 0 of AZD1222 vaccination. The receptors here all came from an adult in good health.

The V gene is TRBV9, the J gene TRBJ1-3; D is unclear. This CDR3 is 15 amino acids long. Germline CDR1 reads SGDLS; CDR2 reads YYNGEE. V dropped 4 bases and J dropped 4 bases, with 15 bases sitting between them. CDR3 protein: CASSPRRALGNTIYF. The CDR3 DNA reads TGTGCCAGCAGCCCAAGGAGGGCCCTGGGAAACACCATATATTTT.

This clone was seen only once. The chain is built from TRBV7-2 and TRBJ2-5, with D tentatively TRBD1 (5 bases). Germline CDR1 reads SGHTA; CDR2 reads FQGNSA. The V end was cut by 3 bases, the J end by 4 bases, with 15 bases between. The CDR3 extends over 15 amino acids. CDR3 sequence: CASSFLQGTAETQYF. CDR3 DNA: TGTGCCAGCAGCTTCCTGCAGGGAACGGCAGAGACCCAGTACTTC. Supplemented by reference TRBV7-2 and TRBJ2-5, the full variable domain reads GAGVSQSPSNKVTEKGKDVELRCDPISGHTALYWYRQSLGQGLEFLIYFQGNSAPDKSGLPSDRFSAERTGGSVSTLTIQRTQQEDSAVYLCASSFLQGTAETQYFGPGTRLLVL.

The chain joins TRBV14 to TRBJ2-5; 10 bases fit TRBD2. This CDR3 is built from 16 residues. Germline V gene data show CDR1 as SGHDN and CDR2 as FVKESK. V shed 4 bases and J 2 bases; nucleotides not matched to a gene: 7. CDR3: CASSRRLAGGQETQYF. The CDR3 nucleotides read TGTGCCAGCAGCCGACGACTAGCGGGTGGACAAGAGACCCAGTACTTC.

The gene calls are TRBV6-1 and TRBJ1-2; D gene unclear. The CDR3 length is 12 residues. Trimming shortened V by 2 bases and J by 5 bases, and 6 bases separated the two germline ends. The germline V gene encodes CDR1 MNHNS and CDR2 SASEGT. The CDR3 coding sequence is TGTGCCAGCAGTGAACCCGCATATGGCTACACCTTC. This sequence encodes CASSEPAYGYTF.

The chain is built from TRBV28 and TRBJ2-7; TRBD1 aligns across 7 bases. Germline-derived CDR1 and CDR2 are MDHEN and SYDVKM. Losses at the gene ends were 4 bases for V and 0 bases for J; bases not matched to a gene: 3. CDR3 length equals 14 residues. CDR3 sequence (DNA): TGTGCCAGCAGTTCTAGACAGGGCTCCTACGAGCAGTACTTC. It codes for CASSSRQGSYEQYF. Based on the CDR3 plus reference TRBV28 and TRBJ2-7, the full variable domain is DVKVTQSSRYLVKRTGEKVFLECVQDMDHENMFWYRQDPGLGLRLIYFSYDVKMKEKGDIPEGYSVSREKKERFSLILESASTNQTSMYLCASSSRQGSYEQYFGPGTRLTVT.

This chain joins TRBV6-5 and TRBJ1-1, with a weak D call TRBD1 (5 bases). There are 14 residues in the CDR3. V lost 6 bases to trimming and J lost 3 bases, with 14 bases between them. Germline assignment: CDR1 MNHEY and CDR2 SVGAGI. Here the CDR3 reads CASRPLGRDTEAFF. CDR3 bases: TGTGCCAGCAGACCCCTGGGCAGGGACACTGAAGCTTTCTTT.

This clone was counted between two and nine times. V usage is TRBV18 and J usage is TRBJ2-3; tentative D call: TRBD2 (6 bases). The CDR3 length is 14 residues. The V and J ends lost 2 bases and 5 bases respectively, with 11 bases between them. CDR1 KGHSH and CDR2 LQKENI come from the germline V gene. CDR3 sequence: CASSPGGKVDTQYF. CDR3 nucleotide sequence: TGTGCCAGCTCACCAGGGGGGAAAGTAGATACGCAGTATTTT.

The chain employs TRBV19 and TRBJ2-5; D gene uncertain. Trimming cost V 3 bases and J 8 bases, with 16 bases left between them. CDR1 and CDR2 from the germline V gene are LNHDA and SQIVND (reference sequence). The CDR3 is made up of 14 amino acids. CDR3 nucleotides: TGTGCCAGTAGTATTTCGGTGGCTAAACGTACCCAGTACTTC. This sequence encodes CASSISVAKRTQYF.

The CDR3 protein is CAIGQGATTNEKLFF. CDR3 DNA: TGTGCCATAGGGCAGGGGGCCACAACTAATGAAAAACTGTTTTTT. V gene TRBV7-9 combines with J gene TRBJ1-4; 8 nucleotides line up with TRBD1. V gave up 10 bases and J gave up 0 bases; unmatched junction bases: 7. The CDR3 contains 15 residues. From germline, CDR1 is SEHNR and CDR2 FQNEAQ (reference sequence).

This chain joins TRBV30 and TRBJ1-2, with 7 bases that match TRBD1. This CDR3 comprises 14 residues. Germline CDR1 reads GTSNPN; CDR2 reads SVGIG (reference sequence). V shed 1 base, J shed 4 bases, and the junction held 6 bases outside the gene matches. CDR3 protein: CAWSALTGVYGYTF. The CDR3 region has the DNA TGTGCCTGGAGTGCCCTAACAGGGGTCTATGGCTACACCTTC.